This TCR beta chain was found in a study of blood T cell repertoires in COVID-19. Looking at the study overall: Nucleic acid was either cDNA or gDNA, and it came from T cells, B-cell-depleted T cells, or PBMCs.

The CDR3 loop spans 15 amino acids. V was clipped by 0 bases and J by 3 bases, with 10 bases between them. CDR1 is SGHRS, CDR2 YFSETQ, per germline. Some clones are missing from TCRdb's copy, which holds only in-frame ones; the method was immunoSEQ multiplex PCR. The repertoire holds hundreds of thousands of clones, with 83% as singletons. The origin of this receptor is a woman in her 30s with COVID-19, enrolled during active disease. Material: peripheral blood. The V gene is TRBV5-1, the J gene TRBJ1-5; D possibly corresponds to TRBD1 (6 bases). The CDR3 spells CASSLGGQYNQPQHF. DNA for the CDR3: TGCGCCAGCAGCTTGGGAGGACAGTACAATCAGCCCCAGCATTTT.